A selection of T cell receptor beta chains follows, all from one sample in a study of cytomegalovirus exposure and HLA in healthy donors. TCRdb's copy holds only in-frame clones and misses some; the assay was immunoSEQ multiplex PCR. Of 50,000 or so clones in the sample, roughly four fifths were seen once. Sequenced sample: PBMCs. The receptors shown here come from a boy younger than 18 in good health and CMV-seropositive. The CDR3 runs from the conserved cysteine through the conserved F or W.

J | V | CDR3
TRBJ1-2 | TRBV4-1 | CASSQDTVGSYTF
TRBJ1-4 | TRBV5-6 | CASSLGATNEKLFF
TRBJ1-1 | TRBV11-2 | CASSRLNTEAFF
TRBJ2-1 | TRBV9 | CASSVGGQGSEQFF
TRBJ1-6 | TRBV5-1 | CASSRDREFSPLHF
TRBJ1-5 | TRBV7-2 | CASSLNIVTGRQDQPQHF
TRBJ2-7 | TRBV7-9 | CASSSLTDEQYF
TRBJ2-2 | TRBV7-8 | CASSLYIRGGNTGELFF
TRBJ1-2 | TRBV6-6 | CASSYLREPNYGYTF
TRBJ2-5 | TRBV5-1 | CASSPGLEETQYF
TRBJ2-3 | TRBV18 | CASSYTTDTQYF
TRBJ2-7 | TRBV5-4 | CASSLDATGTLYEQYF
TRBJ2-5 | TRBV7-6 | CASSPKRAETQYF
TRBJ1-1 | TRBV19 | CASIGQGYRNTEAFF
TRBJ1-1 | TRBV6-1 | CASTYGGTEAFF
TRBJ1-2 | TRBV7-2 | CASSLSSREDGYTF
TRBJ2-1 | TRBV4-2 | CASSPRGGIDEQFF
TRBJ1-2 | TRBV13 | CASSSRGPHGYTF
TRBJ1-1 | TRBV6-4 | CASRATGNTEAFF
TRBJ2-7 | TRBV15 | CATSRGAGTYEQYF
TRBJ1-5 | TRBV4-1 | CASSQGPGGASGNQPQHF
TRBJ2-1 | TRBV5-4 | CASSSLLAGGRHEQFF